A single sample is the source of the 27 T cell receptor beta chains below, sequenced in a study of blood T cell repertoires in COVID-19. Measured with immunoSEQ multiplex PCR; TCRdb has only the in-frame clones, and not every one. In the table there are 200,000 to 250,000 clones, approximately 85% of which are singletons. Input material: peripheral blood. These receptors came from an older woman with COVID-19, enrolled during active disease.

This clone was detected only a few times. This chain links TRBV27 with TRBJ2-7; 7 bases are a match to TRBD2. This CDR3 is 15 amino acids long. CDR1 is MNHEY, CDR2 SMNVEV, per germline (reference sequence). V trimming: 0 bases; J trimming: 0 bases; junction bases outside the gene matches: 2. This chain's CDR3 is CASSLSPSGSYEQYF. As DNA, the CDR3 is TGTGCCAGCAGTTTATCGCCTAGCGGCTCCTACGAGCAGTACTTC.

This rearrangement joins TRBV9 to TRBJ1-2; TRBD1 agrees at 8 bases. In germline, CDR1 is SGDLS, CDR2 YYNGEE. V lost 2 bases to trimming and J lost 3 bases; unmatched junction nucleotides: 9. There are 16 residues in the CDR3. The DNA for the CDR3 is TGTGCCAGCAGCGTTTCCCCACAGGGGGAGGACTATGGCTACACCTTC. This gives the protein CASSVSPQGEDYGYTF.

The V gene is TRBV30, the J gene TRBJ2-7, with 11 bases fitting TRBD2. Germline V gene sequence: CDR1 GTSNPN, CDR2 SVGIG (reference sequence). The CDR3 runs 13 residues. The J segment lost 6 bases and the V segment lost 5 bases, leaving 6 bases of the junction unmatched. DNA for the CDR3: TGTGCCTGGGGGACTAGCGGAGACGGCGAGCAGTACTTC. Translated, it gives CAWGTSGDGEQYF. The variable domain in full, completed from reference TRBV30 and TRBJ2-7, reads SQTIHQWPATLVQPVGSPLSLECTVEGTSNPNLYWYRQAAGRGLQLLFYSVGIGQISSEVPQNLSASRPQDRQFILSSKKLLLSDSGFYLCAWGTSGDGEQYFGPGTRLTVT.

This chain's CDR3 is CASSQDRLAENTGELFF. CDR3 DNA sequence: TGTGCCAGCAGCCAAGATCGGCTAGCGGAGAACACCGGGGAGCTGTTTTTT. This chain connects TRBV3-1 (or the pseudogene TRBV3-2) to TRBJ2-2, with 7 bases matching TRBD2. From germline, CDR1 is LGHDT and CDR2 YNNKEL (reference sequence). Trimming at V came to 0 bases and at J to 1 base, leaving 5 bases not matched to a gene. The CDR3 has 17 residues.

The V gene is TRBV14, the J gene TRBJ1-2; TRBD1 might be the D (5 bases). The V end was cut by 0 bases, the J end by 5 bases, with 13 bases between. CDR3 length: 15 amino acids. The germline V gene encodes CDR1 SGHDN and CDR2 FVKESK. For the CDR3, the DNA is TGTGCCAGCAGCCAAGATTCAGGGTCGATTTATGGCTACACCTTC. It encodes CASSQDSGSIYGYTF.

The chain combines TRBV4-3 with TRBJ1-2; a weak D match, TRBD1 (5 bases). The V end was cut by 1 base, the J end by 4 bases, with 13 bases between. The CDR3 consists of 15 residues. Per the germline V gene, CDR1 is LGHNA and CDR2 is YSLEER. CDR3 protein: CASSQGQNGAYGYTF. DNA for the CDR3: TGCGCCAGCAGCCAAGGACAGAATGGCGCCTATGGCTACACCTTC.

The chain joins TRBV29-1 to TRBJ1-3; 11 nucleotides line up with TRBD1. Germline V gene data show CDR1 as SQVTM and CDR2 as ANQGSEA. This CDR3 is 14 amino acids long. V was clipped by 4 bases and J by 4 bases; unmatched bases: 3. CDR3 loop: CSVVDRGQGNTIYF. CDR3 coding DNA: TGCAGCGTTGTGGACAGGGGGCAAGGAAACACCATATATTTT. The full variable domain, completed using reference TRBV29-1 and TRBJ1-3, is SAVISQKPSRDICQRGTSLTIQCQVDSQVTMMFWYRQQPGQSLTLIATANQGSEATYESGFVIDKFPISRPNLTFSTLTVSNMSPEDSSIYLCSVVDRGQGNTIYFGEGSWLTVV.

This chain links TRBV7-9 with TRBJ2-7; TRBD2 might be the D (6 bases). Germline lookup yields CDR1 SEHNR and CDR2 FQNEAQ (reference sequence). With 1 base removed from V and 7 bases from J, the gap between germline ends came to 17 bases. CDR3 size: 15 residues. As DNA, the CDR3 is TGTGCCAGCAGCTTAGACCGGGACTTGACTAAGGAGCAGTACTTC. This encodes CASSLDRDLTKEQYF.

V is TRBV7-2 and J is TRBJ2-7; TRBD2 is a possible D gene (6 bases). CDR1 SGHTA and CDR2 FQGNSA come from the germline V gene. The CDR3 consists of 14 residues. With 4 bases removed from V and 3 bases from J, the gap between germline ends came to 13 bases. In nucleotides, the CDR3 is TGTGCCAGCAGCTCCCTGGGGGGACTCTACGAGCAGTACTTC. Translated: CASSSLGGLYEQYF.

This clone was seen ten or more times. The rearrangement uses TRBV11-3 and TRBJ1-2, with D possibly matching TRBD1 (6 bases). Germline CDR1 SGHNT, CDR2 YENEEA. V shed 7 bases and J shed 0 bases, with 15 bases lying between them. The CDR3 sequence is 15 residues long. The CDR3 is CASTPGAGSNYGYTF. The CDR3 DNA sequence: TGTGCCAGCACCCCAGGGGCAGGTTCTAACTATGGCTACACCTTC.

This clone was found once. The chain employs TRBV4-2 and TRBJ1-5; D possibly corresponds to TRBD1 (6 bases). Germline lookup yields CDR1 LGHNA and CDR2 YNFKEQ. V was clipped by 0 bases and J by 4 bases, with 28 bases between them. The CDR3 loop spans 21 amino acids. The CDR3 sequence: CASSQDEWRQAAGEGNQPQHF. The CDR3, as DNA: TGTGCCAGCAGCCAAGATGAGTGGCGACAGGCCGCGGGAGAGGGGAATCAGCCCCAGCATTTT.

V is TRBV5-8 and J is TRBJ2-7; D is unclear. Germline assignment: CDR1 SGHTS and CDR2 YDEGEE. The CDR3 loop spans 11 amino acids. V lost 0 bases to trimming and J lost 4 bases, with 2 bases between them. CDR3 protein: CASSLAYEQYF. The CDR3 region has the DNA TGTGCCAGCAGCTTGGCATACGAGCAGTACTTC.

There are a few counts of this clone. The J gene is TRBJ2-2, the V gene TRBV11-2; 8 nucleotides match TRBD2. Germline CDR1 and CDR2: SGHAT and FQNNGV. With 3 bases clipped from V and 5 bases from J, the junction kept 8 bases outside the gene matches. The CDR3 has 16 amino acids. The CDR3 loop reads CASSFAAGGGTGELFF. The CDR3 DNA is TGTGCCAGCAGCTTTGCGGCGGGAGGTGGGACCGGGGAGCTGTTTTTT.

The chain combines TRBV5-4 with TRBJ1-1; 7 bases are shared with TRBD1. The junction had 6 bases not matched to a gene; V was cut back by 0 bases and J by 4 bases. CDR1 and CDR2 (germline): SGHNT, YYREEE (reference sequence). The CDR3 loop spans 15 amino acids. This CDR3 reads CASSLDYRGGTEAFF. As DNA, the CDR3 is TGTGCCAGCAGCTTGGATTACAGGGGAGGCACTGAAGCTTTCTTT.

V and J are TRBV18 and TRBJ1-1, with D uncertain. Between the trimmed V and J ends, which lost 6 bases and 2 bases, there was a span of 13 bases. Germline V gene data show CDR1 as KGHSH and CDR2 as LQKENI. The CDR3 spans 14 residues. CDR3 bases: TGTGCCAGCTCCCGCGCATTTTCTAACACTGAAGCTTTCTTT. It specifies CASSRAFSNTEAFF.

The gene calls are TRBV5-6 and TRBJ2-7; TRBD1 matches 11 bases. The germline CDR1 and CDR2 sequences are SGHDT and YYEEEE. J gave up 6 bases and V 0 bases, and 8 bases lay outside the gene matches. The length of the CDR3 is 16 residues. CDR3 bases: TGTGCCAGCAGCTTGGCCCCCGGACAGGGGGCTTCCGAGCAGTACTTC. It yields the protein CASSLAPGQGASEQYF.

The chain uses TRBV19 and TRBJ2-2, with 7 bases lining up with TRBD2. The CDR3 consists of 14 residues. J gave up 5 bases and V 7 bases, and 7 bases lay outside the gene matches. Germline CDR1 reads LNHDA; CDR2 reads SQIVND (reference sequence). The CDR3 reads CASKGQRGTGELFF. The CDR3 bases are TGTGCCAGTAAGGGCCAGCGGGGTACCGGGGAGCTGTTTTTT.

The chain has TRBV6-2 or TRBV6-3 and TRBJ1-4, with D possibly matching TRBD1 (5 bases). Germline CDR1 reads MNHEY; CDR2 reads SVGEGT. The V gene lost 2 bases and the J gene lost 3 bases, with 13 bases spanning the gap. CDR3 length: 16 amino acids. CDR3 DNA: TGTGCCAGCAGTTACGGCGGGACCGGTCCTAATGAAAAACTGTTTTTT. It translates to CASSYGGTGPNEKLFF.

The chain combines TRBV5-1 with TRBJ2-7, with 8 bases aligning to TRBD1. CDR3 length: 16 residues. Germline CDR1 and CDR2: SGHRS and YFSETQ. V shed 0 bases and J 2 bases; nucleotides not matched to a gene: 7. In DNA, the CDR3 is TGCGCCAGCAGCTTGGGCAGGGGGCGATACCCCTACGAGCAGTACTTC. Encoded protein: CASSLGRGRYPYEQYF.

The chain is built from TRBV14 and TRBJ2-3, with 11 positions matching TRBD1. The germline CDR1 and CDR2 sequences are SGHDN and FVKESK. CDR3 size: 17 residues. The trim removed 5 bases at V and 2 bases at J, leaving 9 bases unmatched. CDR3 bases: TGTGCCAGCAGCGGACAGGGGGCCCAACGCTACACAGATACGCAGTATTTT. Translating it yields CASSGQGAQRYTDTQYF. The full variable domain, rest sourced from reference TRBV14 and TRBJ2-3, is EAGVTQFPSHSVIEKGQTVTLRCDPISGHDNLYWYRRVMGKEIKFLLHFVKESKQDESGMPNNRFLAERTGGTYSTLKVQPAELEDSGVYFCASSGQGAQRYTDTQYFGPGTRLTVL.

The chain employs TRBV1 and TRBJ1-4; the table's TRBD1 call for D was not verified on the DNA. TRBV1 is a documented pseudogene. CDR3 length: 20 amino acids. The CDR3 here is CTSSQANSGTGYPSGEKLFF. The CDR3, as DNA: TGCACCAGCAGCCAAGCCAATTCCGGGACAGGGTATCCGTCGGGTGAAAAACTGTTTTTT.

The chain's CDR3 is CATSRVRDPTRYEQYF. CDR3 in DNA: TGTGCCACCAGCAGAGTTCGGGATCCAACCCGCTACGAGCAGTACTTC. V and J are TRBV15 and TRBJ2-7, with D maybe TRBD2 (5 bases). The V end was cut by 1 base, the J end by 3 bases, with 16 bases between. The CDR3 is 16 amino acids. Germline V gene data show CDR1 as LNHNV and CDR2 as YYDKDF (reference sequence).

This chain uses TRBV9 with TRBJ2-2; 7 bases align to TRBD1. Germline CDR1 and CDR2: SGDLS and YYNGEE. This CDR3 is 16 amino acids long. Unmatched junction bases numbered 9, after V lost 5 bases and J lost 2 bases. The CDR3, as DNA: TGTGCCAGCAGTCCCTATGACAGGGTCAACACCGGGGAGCTGTTTTTT. Translated, it gives CASSPYDRVNTGELFF.

The chain couples TRBV7-3 to TRBJ2-1; possible D gene TRBD2, 6 bases. CDR3 length: 14 residues. Trimming took 3 bases from V and 4 from J, leaving 10 bases between them. From germline, CDR1 is SGHTA and CDR2 FQGTGA. The CDR3 coding sequence is TGTGCCAGCAGCTTGCAGGGACTGTACAATGAGCAGTTCTTC. Its translation: CASSLQGLYNEQFF.

The chain employs TRBV19 and TRBJ1-4; 7 positions match TRBD1. The V gene's germline CDR1 is LNHDA and CDR2 SQIVND (reference sequence). This CDR3 has 17 amino acids. After removal of 1 base from V and 6 bases from J, the junction contained 11 bases not matched to a gene. The CDR3: CASSIVGTVGQDEKLFF. The DNA for the CDR3 is TGTGCCAGTAGTATAGTAGGGACGGTAGGACAGGATGAAAAACTGTTTTTT.

The rearrangement joins TRBV5-8 to TRBJ1-2; TRBD1 agrees at 12 bases. Germline CDR1 SGHTS, CDR2 YDEGEE. This CDR3 is built from 15 residues. The junction had 7 bases not matched to a gene; V was cut back by 5 bases and J by 5 bases. The CDR3 sequence is CASRPGTGGDYGYTF. The CDR3 nucleotides read TGTGCCAGCAGACCCGGGACAGGGGGCGATTATGGCTACACCTTC.

V and J are TRBV19 and TRBJ1-4, with 10 bases aligning to TRBD1. The CDR3 is 15 residues long. Unmatched junction bases numbered 5, after V lost 4 bases and J lost 6 bases. CDR1 is LNHDA, CDR2 SQIVND, per germline (reference sequence). In nucleotides, the CDR3 is TGTGCCAGTAGTAATTTCGGGACAGGGGATGAAAAACTGTTTTTT. Translated: CASSNFGTGDEKLFF.